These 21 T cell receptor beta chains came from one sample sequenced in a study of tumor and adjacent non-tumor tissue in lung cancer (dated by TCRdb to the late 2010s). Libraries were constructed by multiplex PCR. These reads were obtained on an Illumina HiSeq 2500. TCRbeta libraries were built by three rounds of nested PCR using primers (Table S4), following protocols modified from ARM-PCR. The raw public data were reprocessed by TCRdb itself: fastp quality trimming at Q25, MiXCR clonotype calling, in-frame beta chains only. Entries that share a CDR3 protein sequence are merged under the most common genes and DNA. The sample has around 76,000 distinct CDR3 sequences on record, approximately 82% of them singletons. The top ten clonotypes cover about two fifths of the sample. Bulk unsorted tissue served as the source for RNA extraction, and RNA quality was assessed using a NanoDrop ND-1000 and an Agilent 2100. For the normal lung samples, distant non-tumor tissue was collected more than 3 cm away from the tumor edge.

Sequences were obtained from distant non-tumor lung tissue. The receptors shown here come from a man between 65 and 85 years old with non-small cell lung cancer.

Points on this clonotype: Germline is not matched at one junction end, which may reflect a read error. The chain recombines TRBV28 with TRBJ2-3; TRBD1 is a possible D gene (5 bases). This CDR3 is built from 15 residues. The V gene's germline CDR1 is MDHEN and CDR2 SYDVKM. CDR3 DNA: TGTGCCAGCATGGTTAGGCAAGGGGCCCACGGTACGCACTATTTT. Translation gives CASMVRQGAHGTHYF.

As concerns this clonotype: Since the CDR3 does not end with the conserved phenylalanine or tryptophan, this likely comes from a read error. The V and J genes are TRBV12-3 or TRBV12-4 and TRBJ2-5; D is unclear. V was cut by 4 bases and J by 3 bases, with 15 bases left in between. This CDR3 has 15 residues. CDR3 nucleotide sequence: TGTGCCAGCAGTTATATAGGAGCCGAGGAAGAGACCCAGTACTTG. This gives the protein CASSYIGAEEETQYL.

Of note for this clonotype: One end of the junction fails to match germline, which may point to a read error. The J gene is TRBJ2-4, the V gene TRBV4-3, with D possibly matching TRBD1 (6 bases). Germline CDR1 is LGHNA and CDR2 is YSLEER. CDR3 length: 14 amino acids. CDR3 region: CVSSQTGAKNIQYF. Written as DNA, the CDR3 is TGCGTCAGCAGCCAGACAGGAGCAAAAAACATTCAGTACTTT.

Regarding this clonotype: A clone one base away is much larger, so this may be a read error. This CDR3 is CASNQLGGTEAFF. The CDR3 DNA is TGTGCCAGCAACCAACTGGGGGGCACTGAAGCTTTCTTT. The chain joins TRBV14 to TRBJ1-1, with D perhaps TRBD1 (5 bases). CDR3 length: 13 residues. The germline V gene encodes CDR1 SGHDN and CDR2 FVKESK.

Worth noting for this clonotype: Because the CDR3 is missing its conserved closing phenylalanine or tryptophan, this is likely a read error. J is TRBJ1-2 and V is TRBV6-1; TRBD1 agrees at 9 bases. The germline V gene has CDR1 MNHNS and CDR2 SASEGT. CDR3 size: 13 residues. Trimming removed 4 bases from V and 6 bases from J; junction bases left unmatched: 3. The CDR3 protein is CASSGGTGNGYTS. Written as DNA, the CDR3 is TGTGCCAGCAGTGGAGGGACAGGGAATGGCTACACCTCT.

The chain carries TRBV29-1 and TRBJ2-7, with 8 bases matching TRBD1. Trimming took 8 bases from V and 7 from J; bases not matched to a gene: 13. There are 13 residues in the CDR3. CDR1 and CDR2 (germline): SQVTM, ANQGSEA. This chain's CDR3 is CSIGQGLGEEQYF. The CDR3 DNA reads TGCAGCATTGGACAGGGTCTAGGAGAAGAGCAGTACTTC.

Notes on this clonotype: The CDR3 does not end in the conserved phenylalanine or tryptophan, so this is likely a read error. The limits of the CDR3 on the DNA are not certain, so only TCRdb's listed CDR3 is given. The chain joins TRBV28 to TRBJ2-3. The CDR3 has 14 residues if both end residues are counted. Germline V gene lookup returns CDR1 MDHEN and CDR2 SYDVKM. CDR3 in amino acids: CASSFLAGTDTQYS.

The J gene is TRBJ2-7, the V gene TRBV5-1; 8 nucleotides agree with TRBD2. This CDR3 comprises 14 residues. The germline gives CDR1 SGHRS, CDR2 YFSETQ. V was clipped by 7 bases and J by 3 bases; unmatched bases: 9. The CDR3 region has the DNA TGCGCCAGCGGGCCAGCGGGAGTCGGCTACGAGCAGTACTTC. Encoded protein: CASGPAGVGYEQYF.

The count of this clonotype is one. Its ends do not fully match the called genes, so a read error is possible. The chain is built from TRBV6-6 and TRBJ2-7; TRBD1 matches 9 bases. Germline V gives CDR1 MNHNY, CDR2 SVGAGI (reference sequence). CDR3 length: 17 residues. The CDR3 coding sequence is TGTGCCAGCAGTTTGAGGCTTGGGGACAGGGTTTCCTACGGGCAGTACTTC. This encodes CASSLRLGDRVSYGQYF.

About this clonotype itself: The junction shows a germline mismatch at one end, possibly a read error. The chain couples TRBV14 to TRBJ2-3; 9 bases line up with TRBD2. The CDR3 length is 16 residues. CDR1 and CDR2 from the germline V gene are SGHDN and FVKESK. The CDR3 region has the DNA TGTACCAGCAGCCCGATAGCGGGAGTCTTCCCAGATACGCAGTATTTT. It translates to CTSSPIAGVFPDTQYF.

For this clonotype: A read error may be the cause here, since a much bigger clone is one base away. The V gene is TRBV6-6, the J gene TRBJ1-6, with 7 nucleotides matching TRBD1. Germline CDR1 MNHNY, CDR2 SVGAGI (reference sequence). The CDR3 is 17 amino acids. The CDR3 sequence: CAGRRGQSDNSNSPLHF. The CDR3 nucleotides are TGTGCCGGCAGGAGGGGACAGTCCGACAATTCTAATTCACCCCTCCACTTT.

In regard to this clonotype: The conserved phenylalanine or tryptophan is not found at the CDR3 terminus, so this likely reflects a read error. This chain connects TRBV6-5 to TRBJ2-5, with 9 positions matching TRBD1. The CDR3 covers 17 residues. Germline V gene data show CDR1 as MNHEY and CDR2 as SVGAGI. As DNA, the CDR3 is TGTGACAGCAGTTCCGCCGGGACAGGGTTCCCACAAGAGACCCAGTACTTA. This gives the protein CDSSSAGTGFPQETQYL.

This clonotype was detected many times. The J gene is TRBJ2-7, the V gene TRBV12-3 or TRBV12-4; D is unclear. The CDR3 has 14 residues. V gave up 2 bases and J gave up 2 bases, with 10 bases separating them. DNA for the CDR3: TGTGCCAGCAGTTTATCGGACGGACCCTACGAGCAGTACTTC. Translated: CASSLSDGPYEQYF.

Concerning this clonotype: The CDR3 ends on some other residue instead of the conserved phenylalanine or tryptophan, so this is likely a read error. For the CDR3, the DNA is TGTGCCCACCAGGGCGGAGCCTCCTACGAGCAGTACTTA. Its translation: CAHQGGASYEQYL. The chain is built from TRBV6-2 or TRBV6-3 and TRBJ2-7, with D tentatively TRBD1 (5 bases). Germline lookup yields CDR1 MNHEY and CDR2 SVGEGT. The CDR3 covers 13 residues. Trimming cost V 11 bases and J 0 bases, with 14 bases left between them.

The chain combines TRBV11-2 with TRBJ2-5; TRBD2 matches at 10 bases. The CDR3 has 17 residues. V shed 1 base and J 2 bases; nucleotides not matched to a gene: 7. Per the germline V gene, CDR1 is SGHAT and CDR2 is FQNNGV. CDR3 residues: CASSLVLAGGTQETQYF. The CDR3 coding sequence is TGTGCCAGCAGCTTAGTGTTAGCGGGGGGAACTCAAGAGACCCAGTACTTC.

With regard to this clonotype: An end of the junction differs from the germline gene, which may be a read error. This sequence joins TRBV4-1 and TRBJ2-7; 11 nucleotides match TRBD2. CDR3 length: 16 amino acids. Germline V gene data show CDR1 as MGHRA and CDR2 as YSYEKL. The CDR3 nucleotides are TGCGAAAGCAGCCGGACACTAGCGGGAGAGGGGGACGAGCATTACTTC. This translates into CESSRTLAGEGDEHYF.

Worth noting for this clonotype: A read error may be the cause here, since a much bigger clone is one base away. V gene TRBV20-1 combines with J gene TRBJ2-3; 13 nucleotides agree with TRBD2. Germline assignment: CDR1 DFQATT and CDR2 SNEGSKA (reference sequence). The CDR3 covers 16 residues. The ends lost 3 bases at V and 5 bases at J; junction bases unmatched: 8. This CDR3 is CSASRTSGSKEDTQYF. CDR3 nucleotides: TGCAGTGCTAGTCGGACTAGCGGGAGTAAAGAAGATACGCAGTATTTT.

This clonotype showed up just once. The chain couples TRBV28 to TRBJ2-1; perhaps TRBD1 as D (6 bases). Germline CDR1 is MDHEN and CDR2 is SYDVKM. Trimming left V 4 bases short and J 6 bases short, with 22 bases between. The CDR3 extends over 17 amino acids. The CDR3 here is CASSSDQGQGLLNEQFF. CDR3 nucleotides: TGTGCCAGCAGTTCCGACCAGGGGCAGGGGTTACTCAATGAGCAGTTCTTC. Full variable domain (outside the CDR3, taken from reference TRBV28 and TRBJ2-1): DVKVTQSSRYLVKRTGEKVFLECVQDMDHENMFWYRQDPGLGLRLIYFSYDVKMKEKGDIPEGYSVSREKKERFSLILESASTNQTSMYLCASSSDQGQGLLNEQFFGPGTRLTVL.

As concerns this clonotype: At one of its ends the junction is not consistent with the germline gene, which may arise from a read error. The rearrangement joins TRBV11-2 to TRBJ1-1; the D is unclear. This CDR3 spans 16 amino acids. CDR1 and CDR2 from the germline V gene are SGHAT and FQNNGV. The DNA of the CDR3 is TGTGTCAGCAGCTTAGCGGAGATGGGGATGAACGCTGAGGCTTTCTTT. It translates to CVSSLAEMGMNAEAFF.

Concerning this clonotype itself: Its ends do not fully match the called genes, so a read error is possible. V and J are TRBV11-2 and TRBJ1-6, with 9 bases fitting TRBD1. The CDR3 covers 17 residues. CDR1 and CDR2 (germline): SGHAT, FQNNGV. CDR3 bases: TGTGCCAGCAGCGAATGGGACAGGGCCCCTTCTTGTTCACCCCTCCATTTT. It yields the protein CASSEWDRAPSCSPLHF.

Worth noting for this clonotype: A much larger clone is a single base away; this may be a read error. The CDR3 DNA follows: TGCAGCGTTAGTGACCCGCGATACAATGAGCAGTTGTTC. Translation: CSVSDPRYNEQLF. The rearrangement links TRBV29-1 to TRBJ2-1; D is unresolved. The CDR3 is 13 residues long. In germline, CDR1 is SQVTM, CDR2 ANQGSEA.